This T cell receptor delta chain was observed in a study of gamma-delta T cells after stem cell transplantation. This clone was observed a handful of times. For this DNA, TCRdb reports the protein of a much larger clone, which diverges at residue 10, most likely from a read error; the protein presented here is translated directly from the DNA. Germline-derived CDR1 and CDR2 are GEAIGNYY and EKD. The CDR3 is 19 residues long. V trimming: 0 bases; J trimming: 2 bases; junction bases outside the gene matches: 17. TCRdb reanalysed the RT-PCR reads with CATT. The sample carries some 3,100 delta-chain clones, roughly 2.7% recorded once.

The sample was gamma-delta T cells. This TCR came from a human donor. It is not recorded whose cells these are; they may come from a transplant donor. The chain uses TRDV2 and TRDJ1; 7 bases are shared with TRDD3. This CDR3 reads CACDTVGGLVDTSTDKLIF. CDR3 nucleotides: TGTGCCTGTGACACCGTGGGCGGACTGGTGGATACGTCTACCGATAAACTCATCTTT.